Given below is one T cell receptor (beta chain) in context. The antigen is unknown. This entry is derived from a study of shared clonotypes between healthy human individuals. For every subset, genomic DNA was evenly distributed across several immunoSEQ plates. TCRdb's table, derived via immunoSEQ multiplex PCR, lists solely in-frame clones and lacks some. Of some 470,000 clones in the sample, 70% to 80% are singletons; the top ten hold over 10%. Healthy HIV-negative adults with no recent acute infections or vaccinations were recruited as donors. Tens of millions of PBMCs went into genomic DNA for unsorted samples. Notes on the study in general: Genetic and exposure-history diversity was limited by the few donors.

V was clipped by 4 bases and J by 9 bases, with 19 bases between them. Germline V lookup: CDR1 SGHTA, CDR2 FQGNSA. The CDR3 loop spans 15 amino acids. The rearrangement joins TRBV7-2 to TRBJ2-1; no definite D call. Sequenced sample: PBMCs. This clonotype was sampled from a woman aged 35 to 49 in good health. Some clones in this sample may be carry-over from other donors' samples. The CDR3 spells CASSYPPTGWAEQFF. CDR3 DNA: TGTGCCAGCAGCTACCCCCCTACGGGCTGGGCTGAGCAGTTCTTC.